Given below is one T cell receptor beta chain in context. The antigen is undetermined. Per germline, CDR1 SNHLY and CDR2 FYNNEI. V dropped 6 bases and J dropped 7; count of bases not matched to a gene: 10. The CDR3 is made up of 15 amino acids. This entry comes from a study of cytomegalovirus exposure and HLA in healthy donors. Findings of the study overall: Earlier analysis yielded a pattern in which most TCR beta V segments were productive about 87% or about 30% of the time. What TCR beta sequences reportedly achieved was accurate prediction of HLA-A and HLA-B alleles in most subjects. Solely CMV serostatus was available to characterize immune exposure. Later genetic work tied a missense DCLRE1C variant to beta-chain V and J trimming.

Primers for the PCR totalled 60 Vbeta and 13 Jbeta. TCRdb keeps only in-frame clones here, not all; method: immunoSEQ multiplex PCR. There are roughly 200,000 clones in the sample; about 78% occur only once, and under 3% lies in the top ten. The receptor was derived from a woman aged 25 to 45 in good health and CMV-seronegative. Material for sequencing was PBMCs. The chain carries TRBV2 and TRBJ1-1; TRBD1 aligns across 11 bases. In DNA, the CDR3 is TGTGCCAGCAGAGACCGGGACAGGGGGTTGAATGAAGCTTTCTTT. Translated, it gives CASRDRDRGLNEAFF.